Listed below are T cell receptor beta chains from one sample, sequenced in a study of early T cells in non-severe SARS-CoV-2 infection. Using its own MiXCR run on the 5' RACE reads, TCRdb lists one record per CDR3 protein. The profile shows over 50,000 distinct CDR3 sequences, roughly 12% of them singletons. The source material was whole blood. The origin of the receptors is an adult who was a healthcare worker with PCR-confirmed SARS-CoV-2 infection or an uninfected control (not recorded which). Each CDR3 is given with its conserved first and last residue.

>TRBV12-3/TRBV12-4|TRBJ2-1
CASRTGLPYNEQFF
>TRBV6-2/TRBV6-3|TRBJ2-2
CASERDLYTGELFF
>TRBV18|TRBJ2-1
CASSPPGVNEQFF
>TRBV25-1|TRBJ1-6
CASNQGLGNSPLHF
>TRBV30|TRBJ2-3
CAWNIGVFGLAVTSTDTQYF
>TRBV5-5|TRBJ2-5
CASSFGLSGGTQYF
>TRBV7-8|TRBJ1-5
CASSTRTGSQPQHF
>TRBV6-4|TRBJ2-1
CASARRNNEQFF
>TRBV4-2|TRBJ1-2
CASSQEDRGRYGYTF
>TRBV11-2|TRBJ2-3
CASRYRTGLNEDTQYF
>TRBV6-2/TRBV6-3|TRBJ2-1
CASSSLTFGQGTFF
>TRBV6-5|TRBJ2-7
CASSYSRDRGYEQYF
>TRBV7-6|TRBJ2-2
CASWEAETGELFF
>TRBV9|TRBJ2-1
CASSVAPSGSEQFF